The rows below give T cell receptor beta chains drawn from one sample of a study of T cell changes during pregnancy in multiple sclerosis. Produced via immunoSEQ multiplex PCR; TCRdb's table is partial and in-frame only. The table has more than 55,000 clones, 91% seen once. The sample in question was peripheral blood, obtained after pregnancy. Receptors originate from a female donor in good health, enrolled as a control in a pregnancy study. The CDR3 runs from the conserved cysteine through the conserved F or W. D genes are given only for firm matches. Clone size is shown for a subset of rows, as once, few, many or a class of expanded clone.

v_call,clone_size,j_call,d_call,cdr3_aa,cdr3_nt
TRBV11-2,NA,TRBJ1-2,TRBD1,CASSFGQGYGYTF,TGTGCCAGCAGCTTCGGACAGGGCTATGGCTACACCTTC
TRBV4-3,NA,TRBJ1-4,NA,CASSQVRGTNEKLFF,TGCGCCAGCAGCCAAGTGCGGGGTACTAATGAAAAACTGTTTTTT
TRBV5-1,NA,TRBJ2-6,NA,CASSLQGDGANVLTF,TGCGCCAGCAGCTTGCAAGGGGATGGGGCCAACGTCCTGACTTTC
TRBV11-3,NA,TRBJ1-6,TRBD1,CASSPGQGARSPLHF,TGTGCCAGCAGCCCAGGACAGGGGGCGAGATCACCCCTCCACTTT
TRBV6-5,NA,TRBJ2-2,NA,CASSYTPDLTGELFF,TGTGCCAGCAGCTACACCCCGGACTTAACCGGGGAGCTGTTTTTT
TRBV7-9,many,TRBJ2-6,TRBD2,CASSPRGGAPGSGANVLTF,TGTGCCAGCAGCCCCCGGGGAGGGGCCCCTGGCTCTGGGGCCAACGTCCTGACTTTC
TRBV29-1,NA,TRBJ2-1,NA,CSAALGALYNEQFF,TGCAGCGCCGCGCTGGGGGCTTTATACAATGAGCAGTTCTTC
TRBV9,NA,TRBJ2-3,NA,CASSVDSVTQYF,TGTGCCAGCAGCGTAGATAGCGTTACGCAGTATTTT
TRBV5-6,NA,TRBJ2-1,TRBD1,CASSSGQPKYNEQFF,TGTGCCAGCAGCTCGGGACAGCCGAAGTACAATGAGCAGTTCTTC
TRBV30,NA,TRBJ2-3,NA,CAWRVGAFTDTQYF,TGTGCCTGGAGGGTAGGGGCGTTCACAGATACGCAGTATTTT
TRBV7-3,few,TRBJ1-2,NA,CASSLQGNYGYTF,TGTGCCAGCAGCTTACAGGGGAACTATGGCTACACCTTC
TRBV7-9,NA,TRBJ1-2,NA,CASRSGAGEGNYGYTF,TGTGCCAGCAGATCTGGGGCAGGGGAAGGTAACTATGGCTACACCTTC
TRBV4-1,NA,TRBJ1-5,NA,CASSQAQSRGSNQPQHF,TGCGCCAGCAGCCAAGCCCAATCCCGGGGTAGCAATCAGCCCCAGCATTTT
TRBV7-8,NA,TRBJ2-2,NA,CASSQGRLVGTGELFF,TGTGCCAGCAGCCAGGGGCGGCTAGTGGGTACCGGGGAGCTGTTTTTT
TRBV29-1,NA,TRBJ1-2,TRBD1,CSVEDRETGRMYGYTF,TGCAGCGTTGAAGATCGGGAGACAGGGCGGATGTATGGCTACACCTTC
TRBV5-1,NA,TRBJ1-1,NA,CASSLGTGGTEAFF,TGCGCCAGCAGCTTGGGGACGGGGGGTACTGAAGCTTTCTTT
TRBV7-9,NA,TRBJ1-2,TRBD1,CASSLRAGTAYGYTF,TGTGCCAGCAGCTTACGGGCGGGGACAGCTTATGGCTACACCTTC
TRBV6-1,NA,TRBJ1-2,NA,CASRTSGGNYGYTF,TGTGCCAGCAGGACGTCGGGCGGGAACTATGGCTACACCTTC
TRBV7-9,NA,TRBJ2-3,TRBD2,CASTLGLAASTDTQYF,TGTGCCAGCACCCTAGGGCTAGCGGCTAGCACAGATACGCAGTATTTT
TRBV9,NA,TRBJ2-7,TRBD1,CASSFGQGARYEQYF,TGTGCCAGCAGCTTCGGACAGGGGGCACGTTACGAGCAGTACTTC
TRBV5-1,NA,TRBJ2-5,NA,CASSSGTSQETQYF,TGCGCCAGCAGCTCCGGGACTTCCCAAGAGACCCAGTACTTC
TRBV30,NA,TRBJ1-1,NA,CAWTPGENTEAFF,TGTGCCTGGACGCCGGGGGAGAACACTGAAGCTTTCTTT
TRBV4-3,NA,TRBJ1-1,NA,CASRGGVGLTEAFF,TGCGCCAGCAGGGGAGGGGTGGGTTTGACTGAAGCTTTCTTT
TRBV6-4,many,TRBJ2-1,NA,CASSEGAEAYNEQFF,TGTGCCAGCAGTGAGGGAGCGGAAGCCTACAATGAGCAGTTCTTC
TRBV4-3,NA,TRBJ2-7,NA,CASSQDLGVRGAYEQYF,TGCGCCAGCAGCCAAGACCTCGGGGTCCGGGGGGCATACGAGCAGTACTTC
TRBV5-6,NA,TRBJ2-6,NA,CASSVTETFLTGANVLTF,TGTGCCAGCAGCGTTACAGAGACATTTCTTACTGGGGCCAACGTCCTGACTTTC
TRBV19,NA,TRBJ2-2,TRBD1,CASSTGQGAIGELFF,TGTGCCAGTAGTACAGGACAGGGGGCGATCGGGGAGCTGTTTTTT
TRBV4-1,NA,TRBJ1-1,NA,CASSQDRTLGPEAFF,TGCGCCAGCAGCCAAGATCGGACACTCGGGCCTGAAGCTTTCTTT
TRBV4-3,NA,TRBJ2-3,TRBD2,CASSQQLAPSTDTQYF,TGCGCCAGCAGCCAGCAACTAGCGCCGAGCACAGATACGCAGTATTTT
TRBV27,NA,TRBJ2-3,TRBD1,CASRRQGGTDTQYF,TGTGCCAGCAGAAGACAGGGCGGCACAGATACGCAGTATTTT
TRBV6-4,NA,TRBJ2-1,TRBD2,CASSRASGGANEQFF,TGTGCCAGCAGTAGAGCTAGCGGGGGGGCCAATGAGCAGTTCTTC
TRBV30,few,TRBJ1-2,NA,CAWSRDKPYGYTF,TGTGCCTGGAGCCGGGACAAGCCCTATGGCTACACCTTC
TRBV6-6,once,TRBJ1-5,TRBD1,CASSPGQGWNQPQHF,TGTGCCAGCAGCCCTGGACAGGGTTGGAATCAGCCCCAGCATTTT
TRBV19,once,TRBJ2-5,TRBD2,CASSILAGEETQYF,TGTGCCAGTAGTATACTAGCGGGGGAAGAGACCCAGTACTTC
TRBV7-9,NA,TRBJ2-7,NA,CASSLNQGKYF,TGTGCCAGCAGCTTAAATCAGGGCAAGTACTTC
TRBV6-6,NA,TRBJ1-1,NA,CASKESGANTEAFF,TGTGCCAGCAAAGAGTCAGGTGCGAACACTGAAGCTTTCTTT
TRBV27,NA,TRBJ2-1,TRBD1,CASNGQANNEQFF,TGTGCCAGCAATGGACAGGCTAACAATGAGCAGTTCTTC
TRBV10-3,few,TRBJ1-1,NA,CATSPGAGAEAFF,TGTGCCACCTCCCCAGGGGCAGGAGCTGAAGCTTTCTTT
TRBV4-1,once,TRBJ2-7,NA,CASSQEGRGVDEQYF,TGCGCCAGCAGCCAAGAAGGCAGGGGTGTCGACGAGCAGTACTTC
TRBV27,NA,TRBJ1-1,NA,CASRPSSTPEAFF,TGTGCCAGCAGACCCTCTAGCACACCTGAAGCTTTCTTT
TRBV2,few,TRBJ1-1,TRBD1,CASSTGGFTEAFF,TGTGCCAGCAGTACAGGGGGTTTCACTGAAGCTTTCTTT